This paragraph covers one T cell receptor (beta chain) sequence. Its matching antigen is unknown. The data derive from a study of OX40 agonist ivuxolimab in advanced cancers. Study information: Ivuxolimab, an antibody acting as an agonist of OX40 (CD134), was used to treat patients. The study gave patients intravenous ivuxolimab at 0.01 to 10 mg/kg every 2 weeks.

The CDR3 length is 12 residues. Germline CDR1 and CDR2: SGDLS and YYNGEE. Losses at the gene ends were 2 bases for V and 8 bases for J; bases not matched to a gene: 3. Study outcomes and limitations: Among expanded peripheral T cells, antigen specificity went undetermined.

The method was immunoSEQ multiplex PCR; TCRdb's version includes in-frame clones alone and lacks a portion of them. Among some 99,000 clones listed, roughly 87% were seen once. The receptor's source is an adult with an advanced solid tumor such as melanoma, head and neck, liver or kidney cancer. V gene TRBV9 combines with J gene TRBJ1-1; 7 positions match TRBD1. The material sequenced was CD4+ or CD8+ T cells sorted from blood, taken in a trial of the OX40 agonist ivuxolimab. The CDR3 DNA reads as TGTGCCAGCAGCGTTCAACAGGGGGAAGCTTTCTTT. This translates into CASSVQQGEAFF.